The 20 T cell receptor beta chains listed next were all sequenced from one sample in a study of cytomegalovirus exposure and HLA in healthy donors. The PCR employed 60 Vbeta primers together with 13 Jbeta primers. Generated by immunoSEQ multiplex PCR, the TCRdb table keeps only in-frame clones and is missing some. The repertoire holds over 50,000 clones, with approximately 87% as singletons. Sequenced material: PBMCs. The receptors originated from a man younger than 35 in good health and CMV-seronegative.

The chain carries TRBV6-5 and TRBJ1-5; D is perhaps TRBD1 (5 bases). The CDR3 runs to 16 residues. Germline V gene sequence: CDR1 MNHEY, CDR2 SVGAGI. The ends were cut back, 0 bases at V and 3 bases at J, with 12 bases in the middle. This CDR3 reads CASSYSALTVNQPQHF. The DNA of the CDR3 is TGTGCCAGCAGTTACTCCGCTTTGACAGTCAATCAGCCCCAGCATTTT.

This clone was recorded once. The CDR3 sequence is CASSPGQGLDTDTQYF. As DNA, the CDR3 is TGTGCCAGCAGTCCTGGACAGGGATTAGACACAGATACGCAGTATTTT. The chain couples TRBV2 to TRBJ2-3; 8 nucleotides line up with TRBD1. The germline V gene has CDR1 SNHLY and CDR2 FYNNEI. The CDR3 has 16 amino acids. V lost 5 bases to trimming and J lost 2 bases; unmatched junction nucleotides: 9.

This clone was seen only once. The genes are TRBV13 and TRBJ2-7; no firm D call. V lost 5 bases, J lost 6 bases, and 11 bases lay in between. Germline V lookup: CDR1 PRHDT, CDR2 FYEKMQ (reference sequence). The CDR3 consists of 12 residues. The CDR3 DNA is TGTGCCAGCAGCCCCGATCTCGGCGAGCAGTACTTC. Its translation is CASSPDLGEQYF.

This clone was counted a few times. The gene calls are TRBV11-2 and TRBJ1-2, with D tentatively TRBD1 (6 bases). With 2 bases removed from V and 1 base from J, the gap between germline ends came to 8 bases. The CDR3 consists of 14 residues. CDR1 is SGHAT and CDR2 is FQNNGV in the germline V gene. CDR3 in amino acids: CASSLNRVNYGYTF. Here the CDR3 DNA reads TGTGCCAGCAGCTTAAACAGGGTTAACTATGGCTACACCTTC. Full variable domain (outside the CDR3, taken from reference TRBV11-2 and TRBJ1-2): EAGVAQSPRYKIIEKRQSVAFWCNPISGHATLYWYQQILGQGPKLLIQFQNNGVVDDSQLPKDRFSAERLKGVDSTLKIQPAKLEDSAVYLCASSLNRVNYGYTFGSGTRLTVV.

The gene calls are TRBV29-1 and TRBJ1-1; D uncertain. The CDR3 contains 14 residues. With 1 base removed from V and 0 bases from J, the gap between germline ends came to 9 bases. From germline, CDR1 is SQVTM and CDR2 ANQGSEA. The CDR3 protein is CSVEGRQLNTEAFF. CDR3 bases: TGCAGCGTTGAAGGGAGGCAGTTGAACACTGAAGCTTTCTTT.

The chain uses TRBV11-2 and TRBJ2-1; 7 bases match TRBD2. Germline values: CDR1 SGHAT, CDR2 FQNNGV. Trimming at V came to 5 bases and at J to 10 bases, leaving 8 bases not matched to a gene. There are 13 residues in the CDR3. CDR3 protein: CASSPAGVWEQFF. The DNA for the CDR3 is TGTGCCAGCAGCCCCGCGGGGGTATGGGAGCAGTTCTTC.

The V call is TRBV2, the J call TRBJ2-2; 8 bases match TRBD1. J lost 1 base, V lost 6 bases, and 1 base had no gene match. The CDR3 extends over 14 amino acids. Looked up from germline, CDR1 is SNHLY and CDR2 is FYNNEI. CDR3 sequence (DNA): TGTGCCAGCAGCGGGACAGGGAACACCGGGGAGCTGTTTTTT. This encodes CASSGTGNTGELFF.

The rearrangement joins TRBV5-1 to TRBJ2-1; 9 nucleotides align to TRBD1. CDR3 length: 14 residues. Germline CDR1 is SGHRS and CDR2 is YFSETQ. J gave up 7 bases and V 4 bases, and 6 bases lay outside the gene matches. CDR3 sequence reads: CASSDGQGRNEQFF. The CDR3 nucleotides read TGCGCCAGCAGCGACGGACAGGGGAGGAATGAGCAGTTCTTC.

The chain recombines TRBV5-4 with TRBJ2-7, with 12 bases identical to TRBD1. Germline lookup yields CDR1 SGHNT and CDR2 YYREEE (reference sequence). The CDR3 has 17 amino acids. Unmatched junction bases numbered 12, after V lost 4 bases and J lost 4 bases. CDR3 loop: CASSLEAGTGGGYEQYF. The CDR3 DNA is TGTGCCAGCAGCCTAGAAGCCGGGACAGGGGGCGGGTACGAGCAGTACTTC.

This clone was detected only once. V gene TRBV6-1 combines with J gene TRBJ2-5, with D tentatively TRBD1 (5 bases). Germline assignment: CDR1 MNHNS and CDR2 SASEGT. CDR3 length: 15 residues. V was trimmed by 4 bases and J by 5 bases, leaving 17 bases between them. CDR3 in DNA: TGTGCCAGCAGTGGGGCCGTGGGGCGTGGGGAGACCCAGTACTTC. It encodes CASSGAVGRGETQYF.

This chain connects TRBV30 to TRBJ2-1, with TRBD1 as a possible D gene (5 bases). The CDR3 contains 11 residues. Germline V lookup: CDR1 GTSNPN, CDR2 SVGIG (reference sequence). The germline V and J ends were trimmed by 3 bases and 8 bases, with 8 bases remaining between them. The CDR3 nucleotides are TGTGCCTGGAGAGGGGTCGATGAGCAGTTCTTC. Amino acids: CAWRGVDEQFF.

The chain has TRBV10-3 and TRBJ1-1; the match to TRBD1 covers 7 bases. The CDR3 has 12 amino acids. Trimming took 4 bases from V and 6 from J; bases not matched to a gene: 2. Per the germline V gene, CDR1 is ENHRY and CDR2 is SYGVKD. The CDR3 region is CAISGDSAEAFF. In DNA form, the CDR3 reads TGTGCCATCAGTGGGGACAGCGCTGAAGCTTTCTTT.

This clone was recorded a few times. V and J are TRBV14 and TRBJ2-3, with TRBD1 matching over 8 bases. CDR3 size: 15 residues. Per the germline V gene, CDR1 is SGHDN and CDR2 is FVKESK. V gave up 0 bases and J gave up 7 bases; unmatched junction bases: 6. In DNA form, the CDR3 reads TGTGCCAGCAGCCAAGATCAACAGGGGGTAAATACGCAGTATTTT. This translates into CASSQDQQGVNTQYF.

About this clone: Germline is not matched at one junction end, which may reflect a read error. This sequence joins TRBV7-7 and TRBJ2-7, with 12 bases lining up with TRBD2. CDR1 and CDR2 (germline): SSHAT, FNYEAQ (reference sequence). CDR3 size: 15 residues. CDR3 bases: TGTGCTAGCAGCTTAGCTAGCGGGGGGGCCTACGAGCAGTACTTC. This translates into CASSLASGGAYEQYF.

The chain links TRBV9 to TRBJ2-1; 7 nucleotides line up with TRBD2. The germline gives CDR1 SGDLS, CDR2 YYNGEE. V lost 0 bases, J lost 2 bases, and 2 bases stayed unmatched. This CDR3 region has 15 residues. Here the CDR3 reads CASSVVGTTYNEQFF. The CDR3 coding sequence is TGTGCCAGCAGCGTAGTTGGGACTACCTACAATGAGCAGTTCTTC.

The rearrangement links TRBV4-1 to TRBJ1-1, with unresolved D. Per germline, CDR1 MGHRA and CDR2 YSYEKL. This CDR3 spans 14 amino acids. Between the trimmed V and J ends, which lost 3 bases and 2 bases, there was a span of 10 bases. The CDR3 region is CASSHLPGNTEAFF. CDR3 DNA sequence: TGCGCCAGCAGCCATCTTCCAGGTAACACTGAAGCTTTCTTT.

This clone occurred a few times. The rearrangement joins TRBV9 to TRBJ2-5; 7 positions match TRBD1. The CDR3 spans 14 residues. The ends lost 6 bases at V and 5 bases at J; junction bases unmatched: 10. Looked up from germline, CDR1 is SGDLS and CDR2 is YYNGEE. The CDR3 spells CASNWGQSGETQYF. The CDR3 nucleotides are TGTGCCAGCAACTGGGGACAGTCAGGGGAGACCCAGTACTTC.

V and J are TRBV11-1 and TRBJ2-5; no definite D call. V lost 1 base and J lost 5, with 14 bases in between. Per germline, CDR1 SGHAT and CDR2 FQDESV (reference sequence). The CDR3 sequence is 15 residues long. The CDR3 is CASSLGVSSGETQYF. DNA for the CDR3: TGTGCCAGCAGCTTAGGGGTGTCTTCCGGGGAGACCCAGTACTTC.

V is TRBV10-3 and J is TRBJ2-5; 8 positions agree with TRBD2. Germline V CDR1 and CDR2: ENHRY, SYGVKD. The junction had 3 bases not matched to a gene; V was cut back by 5 bases and J by 4 bases. The CDR3 loop spans 13 amino acids. CDR3: CAISLAGLETQYF. CDR3 nucleotides: TGTGCCATCAGTTTAGCGGGGCTAGAGACCCAGTACTTC.

The chain joins TRBV30 to TRBJ1-1; weak D call: TRBD1 (6 bases). The CDR3 consists of 14 residues. V lost 1 base, J lost 3 bases, and 12 bases lay in between. Germline V lookup: CDR1 GTSNPN, CDR2 SVGIG (reference sequence). The CDR3 here is CAWSEQGFHTEAFF. CDR3 DNA sequence: TGTGCCTGGAGTGAACAGGGATTCCACACTGAAGCTTTCTTT.